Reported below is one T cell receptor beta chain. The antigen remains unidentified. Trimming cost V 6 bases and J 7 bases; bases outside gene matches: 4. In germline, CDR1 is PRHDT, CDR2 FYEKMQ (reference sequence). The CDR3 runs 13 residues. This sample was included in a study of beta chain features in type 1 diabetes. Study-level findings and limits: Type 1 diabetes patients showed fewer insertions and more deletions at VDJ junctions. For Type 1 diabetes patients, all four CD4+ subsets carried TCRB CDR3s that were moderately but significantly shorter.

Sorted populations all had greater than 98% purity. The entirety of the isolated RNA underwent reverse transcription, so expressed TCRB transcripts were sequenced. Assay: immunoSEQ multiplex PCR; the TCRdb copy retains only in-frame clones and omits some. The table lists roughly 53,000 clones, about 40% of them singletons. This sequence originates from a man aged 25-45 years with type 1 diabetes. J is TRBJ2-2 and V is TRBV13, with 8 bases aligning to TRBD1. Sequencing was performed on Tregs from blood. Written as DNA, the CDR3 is TGTGCCAGCAGTCGCAGGGGGCTCGGGGAGCTGTTTTTT. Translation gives CASSRRGLGELFF.